Below, one T cell receptor (beta chain) is given with its context. Its cognate antigen has yet to be identified. No base quality values were provided; no much bigger clone lies one nucleotide off. The library was produced with PCR. Sequencer: Illumina HiSeq 2500. To reduce PCR and sequencing biases, unique molecular identifiers were built into the TCR beta cDNA libraries. Some 500,000 cDNA molecules were obtained for every 1 to 10 million input T cells, so each molecule roughly corresponded to one T cell. The patient libraries were prepared and sequenced using the same protocol as the earlier healthy control dataset. Samples belonging to the same batch were prepared together, multiplexed and sequenced on a shared HiSeq lane. Regarding the original processing steps: MIGEC was used to process the raw barcoded reads, and molecular identifier groups with only a single read were discarded before consensus assembly and CDR3 extraction. Clonotype tables were post-analysed with VDJtools, normalizing diversity by down-sampling all datasets to the smallest sample size. To correct batch-related cross-sample contamination, repertoire overlap clustering matched CDR3 amino acid sequences but not nucleotide sequences. The public reads were reprocessed in TCRdb via fastp at Q25 and MiXCR, keeping in-frame beta chains. Each CDR3 protein appears once, grouped with its most common genes and DNA. TCRdb, rather than the study authors, made the V and J calls. The sample has some 500,000 distinct CDR3 sequences on record, approximately 46% of them singletons. Around an eighth of the sample lies in the top ten.

This specimen belongs to a study of post-analysis software for immune sequencing data (dated by TCRdb to 2015 to 2017). Background for the entire study: Disease courses on record covered relapsing-remitting, secondary progressive and progressive-relapsing multiple sclerosis, though some patients had no subtype annotation. Patient repertoires were compared against ten to twelve previously published healthy control repertoires from donors aged about 6 to 26 years. A subset of samples was prepared in parallel using single-end sample barcoding, then pooled and co-amplified after Illumina adapter ligation.

V lost 5 bases and J lost 3 bases; the stretch between them is 16 bases long. CDR1 and CDR2 were assigned from the germline V gene as SGHTA and FQGNSA. The cysteine opens and the phenylalanine closes a CDR3 of 15 amino acids. The only DNA kept is the CDR3, 45 bases in frame from the first base. General conclusions and limits of the study: The multiple sclerosis patient group was slightly younger than the control group. Multiple sclerosis patients had significantly lower normalized Chao1 diversity than controls, a result that suggests substantial peripheral T-cell clonal expansion. A handful of TRBV segments, including TRBV5-6, TRBV5-1 and TRBV20-1, were significantly more frequent in patients than controls. Direct clustering with F measure revealed strong co-clustering of samples prepared in the same batch, which led to a batch-effect correction.

To demonstrate the VDJtools post-analysis software, TCR beta repertoires were profiled from the peripheral blood of about 13 young patients with multiple sclerosis. The multiple sclerosis patients were children and adolescents between roughly 6 and 17 years of age. The specimen sequenced was blood. The V gene is TRBV7-2 and the J gene is TRBJ1-1, with TRBD1 as a weak D call on 6 bases. This TCR was recovered from a girl aged 5-17 years with multiple sclerosis. This receptor has the CDR3 CASSPDRRGYTEAFF. The nucleotide sequence reads as follows: TGTGCCAGCAGCCCCGACAGGCGGGGTTACACTGAAGCTTTCTTT.